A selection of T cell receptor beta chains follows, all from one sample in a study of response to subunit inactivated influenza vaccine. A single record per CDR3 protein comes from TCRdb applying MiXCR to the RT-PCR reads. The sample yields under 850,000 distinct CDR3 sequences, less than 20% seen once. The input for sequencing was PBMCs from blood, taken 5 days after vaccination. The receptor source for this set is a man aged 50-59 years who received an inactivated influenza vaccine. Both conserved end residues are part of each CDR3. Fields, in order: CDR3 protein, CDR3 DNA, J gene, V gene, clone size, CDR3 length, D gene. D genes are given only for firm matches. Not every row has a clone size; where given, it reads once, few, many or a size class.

CDR3 protein: CASSDRSEQYF; CDR3 DNA: TGTGCCAGCAGTGACAGATCCGAGCAGTACTTC; J gene: TRBJ2-7; V gene: TRBV28; clone size: NA; CDR3 length: 11; D gene: NA
CDR3 protein: CASSRSLGTGGEKLFF; CDR3 DNA: TGTGCCAGCAGTCGTTCATTAGGGACAGGGGGGGAAAAACTGTTTTTT; J gene: TRBJ1-4; V gene: TRBV6-1; clone size: few; CDR3 length: 16; D gene: TRBD1
CDR3 protein: CASSSRGDGSPLHF; CDR3 DNA: TGCGCCAGCAGCTCCCGGGGTGACGGCTCACCCCTCCACTTT; J gene: TRBJ1-6; V gene: TRBV5-1; clone size: few; CDR3 length: 14; D gene: NA
CDR3 protein: CASYSGTEGETQYF; CDR3 DNA: TGTGCCAGCTACAGCGGGACAGAAGGGGAGACCCAGTACTTC; J gene: TRBJ2-5; V gene: TRBV6-1; clone size: NA; CDR3 length: 14; D gene: NA
CDR3 protein: CASSDWRGGRSPLHF; CDR3 DNA: TGTGCCAGCAGTGATTGGAGGGGAGGGCGTTCACCCCTCCACTTT; J gene: TRBJ1-6; V gene: TRBV25-1; clone size: NA; CDR3 length: 15; D gene: NA
CDR3 protein: CASSSLSGTGFNEQFF; CDR3 DNA: TGTGCCAGCAGCTCCCTCTCCGGGACAGGGTTCAATGAGCAGTTCTTC; J gene: TRBJ2-1; V gene: TRBV7-9; clone size: few; CDR3 length: 16; D gene: TRBD1
CDR3 protein: CASSQVGQGYSEAFF; CDR3 DNA: TGCGCCAGCAGCCAAGTGGGACAGGGATACTCTGAAGCTTTCTTT; J gene: TRBJ1-1; V gene: TRBV4-3; clone size: NA; CDR3 length: 15; D gene: TRBD1
CDR3 protein: CASSGGQGTPYGYTF; CDR3 DNA: TGTGCCAGCAGTGGCGGACAGGGGACTCCCTATGGCTACACCTTC; J gene: TRBJ1-2; V gene: TRBV12-3/TRBV12-4; clone size: NA; CDR3 length: 15; D gene: TRBD1
CDR3 protein: CASSMSGSYNEQFF; CDR3 DNA: TGTGCCAGCAGTATGAGCGGGAGCTACAATGAGCAGTTCTTC; J gene: TRBJ2-1; V gene: TRBV6-1; clone size: few; CDR3 length: 14; D gene: TRBD2
CDR3 protein: CSAPQGDSYNEQFF; CDR3 DNA: TGCAGTGCACCTCAGGGGGATTCCTACAATGAGCAGTTCTTC; J gene: TRBJ2-1; V gene: TRBV20-1; clone size: NA; CDR3 length: 14; D gene: TRBD1
CDR3 protein: CSVVWGFGRDTQYF; CDR3 DNA: TGCAGCGTTGTATGGGGTTTCGGGCGCGATACGCAGTATTTT; J gene: TRBJ2-3; V gene: TRBV29-1; clone size: NA; CDR3 length: 14; D gene: NA
CDR3 protein: CSVVGSYYEQYF; CDR3 DNA: TGCAGCGTTGTAGGCAGCTACTACGAGCAGTACTTC; J gene: TRBJ2-7; V gene: TRBV29-1; clone size: many; CDR3 length: 12; D gene: NA
CDR3 protein: CASKTGTGEFDEQFF; CDR3 DNA: TGCGCCAGCAAGACCGGGACAGGGGAGTTCGATGAGCAGTTCTTC; J gene: TRBJ2-1; V gene: TRBV5-1; clone size: few; CDR3 length: 15; D gene: TRBD1
CDR3 protein: CASSLASGTWNTGELFF; CDR3 DNA: TGCGCCAGCAGCTTGGCGTCAGGGACTTGGAACACCGGGGAGCTGTTTTTT; J gene: TRBJ2-2; V gene: TRBV5-1; clone size: NA; CDR3 length: 17; D gene: NA
CDR3 protein: CASSQGRSETQYF; CDR3 DNA: TGTGCCAGCTCACAAGGGAGGTCGGAGACCCAGTACTTC; J gene: TRBJ2-5; V gene: TRBV18; clone size: NA; CDR3 length: 13; D gene: NA
CDR3 protein: CASSRDSSNQPQHF; CDR3 DNA: TGTGCCAGCTCCCGGGACAGTAGCAATCAGCCCCAGCATTTT; J gene: TRBJ1-5; V gene: TRBV6-1; clone size: many; CDR3 length: 14; D gene: TRBD1
CDR3 protein: CASSFLGQSLYEQYF; CDR3 DNA: TGTGCCAGCAGTTTTCTGGGACAGAGCTTATACGAGCAGTACTTC; J gene: TRBJ2-7; V gene: TRBV28; clone size: few; CDR3 length: 15; D gene: TRBD1
CDR3 protein: CSARPPSPSNTQYF; CDR3 DNA: TGCAGTGCTAGACCCCCTTCCCCCAGTAATACGCAGTATTTT; J gene: TRBJ2-3; V gene: TRBV20-1; clone size: few; CDR3 length: 14; D gene: NA
CDR3 protein: CASSQDDSIGTDTQYF; CDR3 DNA: TGCGCCAGCAGCCAGGATGACTCAATCGGCACAGATACGCAGTATTTT; J gene: TRBJ2-3; V gene: TRBV4-3; clone size: few; CDR3 length: 16; D gene: NA
CDR3 protein: CASSLAIGGQGLSNQPQHF; CDR3 DNA: TGTGCCAGCAGCTTAGCAATCGGGGGTCAGGGGCTTAGCAATCAGCCCCAGCATTTT; J gene: TRBJ1-5; V gene: TRBV7-2; clone size: NA; CDR3 length: 19; D gene: NA
CDR3 protein: CASSYSRGGSSYEQYF; CDR3 DNA: TGTGCCAGCAGTTACTCGAGGGGCGGGAGTTCCTACGAGCAGTACTTC; J gene: TRBJ2-7; V gene: TRBV6-5; clone size: NA; CDR3 length: 16; D gene: TRBD2
CDR3 protein: CASRTRQGESYEQYF; CDR3 DNA: TGTGCCAGCAGAACTCGACAGGGGGAATCCTACGAGCAGTACTTC; J gene: TRBJ2-7; V gene: TRBV12-3/TRBV12-4; clone size: NA; CDR3 length: 15; D gene: TRBD1
CDR3 protein: CASSNLGGSNEQFF; CDR3 DNA: TGTGCCAGCAGCAATTTAGGCGGGAGTAATGAGCAGTTCTTC; J gene: TRBJ2-1; V gene: TRBV9; clone size: few; CDR3 length: 14; D gene: TRBD2
CDR3 protein: CSVGPRGGNTEAFF; CDR3 DNA: TGCAGCGTTGGCCCCCGTGGGGGGAACACTGAAGCTTTCTTT; J gene: TRBJ1-1; V gene: TRBV29-1; clone size: many; CDR3 length: 14; D gene: NA
CDR3 protein: CASSQVGQGSHRKLFF; CDR3 DNA: TGTGCCAGCAGCCAAGTTGGACAGGGGTCGCACCGGAAGCTGTTTTTT; J gene: TRBJ2-2; V gene: TRBV4-2; clone size: few; CDR3 length: 16; D gene: TRBD1
CDR3 protein: CASSLARGRGYTF; CDR3 DNA: TGTGCCAGCAGTTTAGCGAGAGGTCGCGGCTACACCTTC; J gene: TRBJ1-2; V gene: TRBV12-3/TRBV12-4; clone size: NA; CDR3 length: 13; D gene: NA
CDR3 protein: CASSGLVGLAGVNEQYF; CDR3 DNA: TGTGCCAGCAGTGGGTTAGTTGGACTAGCGGGAGTTAACGAGCAGTACTTC; J gene: TRBJ2-7; V gene: TRBV28; clone size: NA; CDR3 length: 17; D gene: TRBD2
CDR3 protein: CAISGHRDSNTYEQYF; CDR3 DNA: TGTGCCATCAGTGGCCACCGGGACAGTAATACCTACGAGCAGTACTTC; J gene: TRBJ2-7; V gene: TRBV10-3; clone size: few; CDR3 length: 16; D gene: TRBD1
CDR3 protein: CASSSSGTGEPYF; CDR3 DNA: TGTGCCAGCAGCTCGTCGGGGACAGGGGAACCGTACTTC; J gene: TRBJ2-4; V gene: TRBV7-2; clone size: few; CDR3 length: 13; D gene: TRBD1
CDR3 protein: CASSYAMNYGYTF; CDR3 DNA: TGTGCCAGCAGTTACGCGATGAACTATGGCTACACCTTC; J gene: TRBJ1-2; V gene: TRBV6-2/TRBV6-3; clone size: NA; CDR3 length: 13; D gene: NA
CDR3 protein: CASSLGQGMNTEAFF; CDR3 DNA: TGCGCCAGCAGCTTAGGACAGGGGATGAACACTGAAGCTTTCTTT; J gene: TRBJ1-1; V gene: TRBV5-1; clone size: many; CDR3 length: 15; D gene: TRBD1
CDR3 protein: CASSLALGGRNEQFF; CDR3 DNA: TGCGCCAGCAGCTTGGCCCTAGGCGGGAGGAATGAGCAGTTCTTC; J gene: TRBJ2-1; V gene: TRBV5-1; clone size: few; CDR3 length: 15; D gene: TRBD2
CDR3 protein: CASTVTGGRETQYF; CDR3 DNA: TGTGCCAGCACCGTTACAGGGGGTCGGGAGACCCAGTACTTC; J gene: TRBJ2-5; V gene: TRBV28; clone size: NA; CDR3 length: 14; D gene: TRBD1
CDR3 protein: CASSYSRTGPSGANVLTF; CDR3 DNA: TGTGCCAGCAGTTACTCCCGAACAGGGCCCTCTGGGGCCAACGTCCTGACTTTC; J gene: TRBJ2-6; V gene: TRBV6-5; clone size: few; CDR3 length: 18; D gene: NA
CDR3 protein: CASSRGTGELLGYEQYF; CDR3 DNA: TGCGCCAGCAGCCGAGGGACAGGAGAACTTCTCGGTTACGAGCAGTACTTC; J gene: TRBJ2-7; V gene: TRBV4-3; clone size: NA; CDR3 length: 17; D gene: TRBD1